The 5 T cell receptor beta chains listed next were all sequenced from one sample in a study of immune evolution from preneoplasia to lung adenocarcinoma. The protocol was immunoSEQ multiplex PCR, while the TCRdb copy is restricted to in-frame clones and leaves out a portion. Here the sample spans thousands of clones, 70% to 85% being singletons. The sample was FFPE lung adenocarcinoma in situ tissue. Receptors originate from a person aged 55 to 79 with lung adenocarcinoma.

The chain couples TRBV19 to TRBJ2-2; D is unclear. Trimming took 7 bases from V and 1 from J, leaving 4 bases between them. The CDR3 consists of 12 residues. CDR1 LNHDA and CDR2 SQIVND come from the germline V gene (reference sequence). The CDR3 is CASKENTGELFF. The CDR3 DNA reads as TGTGCCAGTAAAGAGAACACCGGGGAGCTGTTTTTT.

A few counts support this clone. The chain joins TRBV11-2 to TRBJ2-3; 9 nucleotides align to TRBD2. Trimming took 3 bases from V and 0 from J; bases not matched to a gene: 7. There are 17 residues in the CDR3. Germline V gene data show CDR1 as SGHAT and CDR2 as FQNNGV. The CDR3 reads CASSFSGGPTSTDTQYF. In nucleotides, the CDR3 is TGTGCCAGCAGCTTCAGCGGGGGGCCCACTAGCACAGATACGCAGTATTTT.

This sequence joins TRBV27 and TRBJ1-5; the D is unclear. The V gene's germline CDR1 is MNHEY and CDR2 SMNVEV (reference sequence). The V end was cut by 1 base, the J end by 4 bases, with 5 bases between. The length of the CDR3 is 13 residues. CDR3 loop: CASSLWVNQPQHF. The CDR3 nucleotides read TGTGCCAGCAGTTTATGGGTAAATCAGCCCCAGCATTTT.

This clone showed up just once. This rearrangement joins TRBV14 to TRBJ2-7; unclear D gene. Germline V gene sequence: CDR1 SGHDN, CDR2 FVKESK. This CDR3 is 13 amino acids long. The V and J ends lost 2 bases and 7 bases respectively, with 12 bases between them. CDR3 DNA: TGTGCCAGCAGCCAACGACCTCGCGGTGAGCAGTACTTC. It translates to CASSQRPRGEQYF.

The gene calls are TRBV30 and TRBJ1-2; D not resolved. The CDR3 consists of 10 residues. In germline, CDR1 is GTSNPN, CDR2 SVGIG (reference sequence). Trimming stripped 5 bases from V and 8 bases from J, with 9 bases between. The CDR3 region has the DNA TGTGCCTGGGTTTCCGACGGCTACACCTTC. This sequence encodes CAWVSDGYTF.